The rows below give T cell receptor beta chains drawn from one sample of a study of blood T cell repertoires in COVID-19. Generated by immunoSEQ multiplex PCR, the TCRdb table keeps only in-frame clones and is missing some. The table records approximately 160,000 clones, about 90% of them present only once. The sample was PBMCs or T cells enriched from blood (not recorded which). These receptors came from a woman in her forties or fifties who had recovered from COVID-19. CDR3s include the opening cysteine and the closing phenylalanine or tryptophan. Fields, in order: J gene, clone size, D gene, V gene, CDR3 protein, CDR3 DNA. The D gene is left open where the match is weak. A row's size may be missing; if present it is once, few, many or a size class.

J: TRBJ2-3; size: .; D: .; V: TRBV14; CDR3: CASSQGGTTDTQYF; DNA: TGTGCCAGCAGCCAAGGCGGGACCACAGATACGCAGTATTTT
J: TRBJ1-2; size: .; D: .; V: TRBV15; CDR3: CATSRTPAGGYTF; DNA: TGTGCCACCAGCAGAACACCCGCGGGGGGCTACACCTTC
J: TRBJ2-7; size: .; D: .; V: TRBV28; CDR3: CASSPSAFSSYEQYF; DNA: TGTGCCAGCAGCCCATCAGCGTTTAGCTCCTACGAGCAGTACTTC
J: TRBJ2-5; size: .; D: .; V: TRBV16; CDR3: CASSQFDGGETQYF; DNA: TGTGCCAGCAGCCAATTTGACGGGGGTGAGACCCAGTACTTC
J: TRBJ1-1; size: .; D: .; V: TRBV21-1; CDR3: CASSNNSGTGKDNTEAFF; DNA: TGTGCCAGCAGCAATAATTCCGGGACAGGGAAGGATAACACTGAAGCTTTCTTT
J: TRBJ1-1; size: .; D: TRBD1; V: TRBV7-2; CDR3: CASSRTGENTEAFF; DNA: TGTGCCAGCAGCCGGACAGGGGAAAACACTGAAGCTTTCTTT
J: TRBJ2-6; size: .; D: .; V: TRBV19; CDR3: CASKQASSGANVLTF; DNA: TGTGCCAGTAAACAGGCCAGCTCTGGGGCCAACGTCCTGACTTTC
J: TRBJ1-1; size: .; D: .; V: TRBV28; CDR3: CASTLGRERTEAFF; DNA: TGTGCCAGCACCCTTGGGAGGGAGAGAACTGAAGCTTTCTTT
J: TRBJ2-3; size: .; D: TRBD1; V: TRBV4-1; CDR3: CASSQDRGGTGVDTQYF; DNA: TGCGCCAGCAGCCAAGATCGAGGGGGGACAGGGGTGGATACGCAGTATTTT
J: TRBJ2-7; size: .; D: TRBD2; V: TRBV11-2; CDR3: CASRIGAGLAHEQYF; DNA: TGTGCCAGCAGGATAGGAGCGGGACTAGCCCACGAGCAGTACTTC
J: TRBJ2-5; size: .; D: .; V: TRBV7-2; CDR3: CASSNLGAGMKETQYF; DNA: TGTGCCAGCAGTAATCTGGGGGCTGGGATGAAAGAGACCCAGTACTTC
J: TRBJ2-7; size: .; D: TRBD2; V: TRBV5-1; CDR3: CASSPGGLAKGGFYEQYF; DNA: TGCGCCAGCAGCCCGGGGGGACTAGCCAAGGGTGGTTTCTACGAGCAGTACTTC
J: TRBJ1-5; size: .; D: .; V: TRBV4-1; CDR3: CASSQEPWGRSLSNQPQHF; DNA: TGCGCCAGCAGCCAAGAGCCATGGGGCAGGTCGCTTAGCAATCAGCCCCAGCATTTT
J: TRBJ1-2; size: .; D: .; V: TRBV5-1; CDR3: CASSSTGDLYGYTF; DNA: TGCGCCAGCAGCTCGACAGGTGATCTCTATGGCTACACCTTC
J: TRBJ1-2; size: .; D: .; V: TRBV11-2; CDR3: CASSLLPRQNYGYTF; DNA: TGTGCCAGCAGCTTACTCCCCAGGCAGAACTATGGCTACACCTTC
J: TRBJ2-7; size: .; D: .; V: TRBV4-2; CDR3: CASSLAVSSYEQYF; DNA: TGTGCCAGCAGCCTAGCGGTAAGCTCCTACGAGCAGTACTTC
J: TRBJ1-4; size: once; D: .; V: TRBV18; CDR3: CASSPRQTNEKLFF; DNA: TGTGCCAGCTCACCCCGACAGACTAATGAAAAACTGTTTTTT
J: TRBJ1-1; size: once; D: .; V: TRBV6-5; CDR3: CASSYVQGNTEAFF; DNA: TGTGCCAGCAGTTACGTCCAGGGGAACACTGAAGCTTTCTTT
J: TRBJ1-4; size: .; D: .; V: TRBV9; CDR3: CASSVGGATTNEKLFF; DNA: TGTGCCAGCAGCGTAGGTGGTGCTACAACTAATGAAAAACTGTTTTTT
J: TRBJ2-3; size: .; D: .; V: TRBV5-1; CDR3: CASSSDTRATDTQYF; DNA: TGCGCCAGCAGCTCCGACACGAGGGCCACAGATACGCAGTATTTT
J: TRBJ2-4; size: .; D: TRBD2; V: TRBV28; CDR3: CASSNSGLAGLAKNIQYF; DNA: TGTGCCAGCAGTAACTCCGGACTAGCGGGGCTAGCCAAAAACATTCAGTACTTC
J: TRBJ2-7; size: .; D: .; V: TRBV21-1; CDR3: CASSKESGQGRREQYF; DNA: TGTGCCAGCAGCAAGGAGTCGGGACAGGGACGTCGGGAGCAGTACTTC
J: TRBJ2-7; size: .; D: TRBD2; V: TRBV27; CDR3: CASSSSGRSPYEQYF; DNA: TGTGCCAGCAGTTCGAGCGGGAGGTCCCCCTACGAGCAGTACTTC
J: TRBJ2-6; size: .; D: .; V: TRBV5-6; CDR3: CASSPVYSGANVLTF; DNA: TGTGCCAGCAGTCCCGTTTACTCTGGGGCCAACGTCCTGACTTTC
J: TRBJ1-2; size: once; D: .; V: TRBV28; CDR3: CASRRQEANYGYTF; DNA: TGTGCCAGCCGACGACAGGAAGCTAACTATGGCTACACCTTC
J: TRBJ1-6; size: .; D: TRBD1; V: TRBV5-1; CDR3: CASSGTARNSPLHF; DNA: TGCGCCAGCAGCGGGACAGCCCGTAATTCACCCCTCCACTTT
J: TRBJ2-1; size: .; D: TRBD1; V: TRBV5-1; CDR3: CASSLQGAEYNEQFF; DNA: TGCGCCAGCAGCCTGCAGGGGGCGGAGTACAATGAGCAGTTCTTC
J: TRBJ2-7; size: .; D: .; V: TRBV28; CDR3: CASSLFVTGGSESYEQYF; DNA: TGTGCCAGCAGTTTATTCGTGACAGGCGGTTCGGAATCCTACGAGCAGTACTTC
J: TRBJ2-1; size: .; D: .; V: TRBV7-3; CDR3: CASSLVARSRSYNEQFF; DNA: TGTGCCAGCAGCTTAGTAGCCAGAAGCCGCTCCTACAATGAGCAGTTCTTC
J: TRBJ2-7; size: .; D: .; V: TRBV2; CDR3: CASIGVNYEQYF; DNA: TGTGCCAGCATCGGGGTGAACTACGAGCAGTACTTC
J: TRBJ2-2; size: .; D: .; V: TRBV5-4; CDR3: CASSPGTKHTGELFF; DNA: TGTGCCAGCAGCCCCGGGACAAAACACACCGGGGAGCTGTTTTTT
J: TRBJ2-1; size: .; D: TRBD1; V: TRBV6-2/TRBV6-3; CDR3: CASSFPGQSREQFF; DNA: TGTGCCAGCAGTTTTCCGGGACAGTCACGAGAGCAGTTCTTC
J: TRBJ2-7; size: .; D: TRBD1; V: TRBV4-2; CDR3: CASTPYRGESYEQYF; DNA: TGTGCCAGCACCCCCTACAGGGGGGAATCCTACGAGCAGTACTTC
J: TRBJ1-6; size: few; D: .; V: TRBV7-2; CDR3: CASSLRESYNSPLHF; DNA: TGTGCCAGCAGTCTCAGGGAATCCTATAATTCACCCCTCCACTTT
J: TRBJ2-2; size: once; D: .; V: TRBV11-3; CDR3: CASSRDTNTGELFF; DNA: TGTGCCAGCAGCCGGGACACTAACACCGGGGAGCTGTTTTTT
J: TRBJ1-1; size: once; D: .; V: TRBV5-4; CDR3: CASSLALNPGTPNTEAFF; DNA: TGTGCCAGCAGCTTGGCCTTAAACCCCGGGACACCGAACACTGAAGCTTTCTTT
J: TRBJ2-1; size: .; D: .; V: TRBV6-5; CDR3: CASSPQFSSLAQFF; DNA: TGTGCCAGCAGTCCGCAGTTCTCCTCTCTAGCGCAGTTCTTC
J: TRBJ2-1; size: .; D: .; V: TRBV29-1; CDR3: CSARLSGGEQFF; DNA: TGCAGCGCTCGACTTAGTGGAGGTGAGCAGTTCTTC
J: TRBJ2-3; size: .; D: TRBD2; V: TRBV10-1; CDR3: CASGRGRAGDTQYF; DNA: TGCGCCAGCGGGCGCGGGAGGGCCGGGGATACGCAGTATTTT
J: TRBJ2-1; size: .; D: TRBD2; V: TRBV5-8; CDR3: CATPVGGNDYNEQFF; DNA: TGTGCCACCCCCGTCGGGGGGAATGACTACAATGAGCAGTTCTTC
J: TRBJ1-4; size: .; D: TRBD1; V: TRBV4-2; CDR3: CASSRGQGGIDNEKLFF; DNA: TGTGCCAGCAGCCGGGGACAGGGGGGAATAGATAATGAAAAACTGTTTTTT